The clone carrying this T cell receptor (beta chain) was seen just once. The data were obtained in a study of T cell responses to AZD1222 COVID-19 vaccine. The CDR3 runs 13 residues. Germline V lookup: CDR1 WNHNN, CDR2 SYGVQD (reference sequence). Between the trimmed V and J ends, which lost 0 bases and 6 bases, there was a span of 6 bases. Clones were sequenced by immunoSEQ multiplex PCR, and TCRdb holds only the in-frame ones, with some missing. The data hold about 100,000 clones, with more than 70% observed a single time. The sample consisted of peripheral blood, taken on day 0 of AZD1222 vaccination. The rearrangement joins TRBV10-1 to TRBJ1-5; D is perhaps TRBD1 (5 bases). This sequence was found in an adult in good health. CDR3 sequence (DNA): TGCGCCAGCAGTGAGTCGAGGGGTCAGCCCCAGCATTTT. This sequence encodes CASSESRGQPQHF.